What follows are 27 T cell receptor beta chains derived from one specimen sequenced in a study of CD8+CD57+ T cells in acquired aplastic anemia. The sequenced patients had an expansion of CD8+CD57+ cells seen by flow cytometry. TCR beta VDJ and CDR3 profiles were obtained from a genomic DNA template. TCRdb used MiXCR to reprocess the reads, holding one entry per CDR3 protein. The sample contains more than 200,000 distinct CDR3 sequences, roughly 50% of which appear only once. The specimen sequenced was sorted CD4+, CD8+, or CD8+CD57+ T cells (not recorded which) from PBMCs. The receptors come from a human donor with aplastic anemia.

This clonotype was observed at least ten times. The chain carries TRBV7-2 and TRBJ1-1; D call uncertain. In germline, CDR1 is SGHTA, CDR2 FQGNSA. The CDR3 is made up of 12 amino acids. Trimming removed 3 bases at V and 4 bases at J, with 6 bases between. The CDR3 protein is CASSLGSTEAFF. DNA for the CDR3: TGTGCCAGCAGCTTGGGTAGCACTGAAGCTTTCTTT.

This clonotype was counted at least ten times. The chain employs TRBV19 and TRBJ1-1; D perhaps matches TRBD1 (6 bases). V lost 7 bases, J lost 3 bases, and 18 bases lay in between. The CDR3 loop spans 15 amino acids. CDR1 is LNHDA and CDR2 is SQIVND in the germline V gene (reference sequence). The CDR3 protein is CASKEQGVLYTEAFF. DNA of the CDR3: TGTGCCAGTAAGGAACAGGGTGTTTTGTACACTGAAGCTTTCTTT.

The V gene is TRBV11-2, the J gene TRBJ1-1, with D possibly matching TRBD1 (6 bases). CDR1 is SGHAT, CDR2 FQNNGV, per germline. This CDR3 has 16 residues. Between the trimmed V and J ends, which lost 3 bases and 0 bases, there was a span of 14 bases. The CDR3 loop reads CASSLGETGVNTEAFF. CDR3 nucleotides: TGTGCCAGCAGCTTGGGGGAGACAGGAGTGAACACTGAAGCTTTCTTT.

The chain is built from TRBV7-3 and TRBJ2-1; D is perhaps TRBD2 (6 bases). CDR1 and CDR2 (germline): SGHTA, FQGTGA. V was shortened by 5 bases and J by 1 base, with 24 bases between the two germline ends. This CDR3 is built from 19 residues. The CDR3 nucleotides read TGTGCCAGCAGCCCTTATCCCCCGGGACTTTTTAGGTCCTACAATGAGCAGTTCTTC. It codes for CASSPYPPGLFRSYNEQFF. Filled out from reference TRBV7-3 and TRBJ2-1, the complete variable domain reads GAGVSQTPSNKVTEKGKYVELRCDPISGHTALYWYRQSLGQGPEFLIYFQGTGAADDSGLPNDRFFAVRPEGSVSTLKIQRTERGDSAVYLCASSPYPPGLFRSYNEQFFGPGTRLTVL.

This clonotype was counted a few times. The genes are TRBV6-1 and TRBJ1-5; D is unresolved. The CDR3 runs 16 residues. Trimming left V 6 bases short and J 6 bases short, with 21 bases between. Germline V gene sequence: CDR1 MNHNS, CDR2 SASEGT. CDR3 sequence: CASSPPVGQARQPQHF. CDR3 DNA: TGTGCCAGCAGCCCCCCAGTCGGGCAGGCCCGTCAGCCCCAGCATTTT.

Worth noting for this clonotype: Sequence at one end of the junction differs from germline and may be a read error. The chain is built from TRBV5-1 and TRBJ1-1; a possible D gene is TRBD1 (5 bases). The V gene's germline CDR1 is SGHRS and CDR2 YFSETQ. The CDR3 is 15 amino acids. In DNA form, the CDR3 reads TGCGCCAGCAGCTTGGTGGCAGGGATGAACACTGAAGCTCTCTTT. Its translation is CASSLVAGMNTEALF.

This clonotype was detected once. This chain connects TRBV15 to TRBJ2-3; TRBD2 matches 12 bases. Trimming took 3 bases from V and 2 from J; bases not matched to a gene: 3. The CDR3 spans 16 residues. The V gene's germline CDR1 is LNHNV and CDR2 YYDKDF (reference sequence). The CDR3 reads CATSSRTSGDTDTQYF. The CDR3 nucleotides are TGTGCCACCAGCAGTCGGACTAGCGGGGACACAGATACGCAGTATTTT.

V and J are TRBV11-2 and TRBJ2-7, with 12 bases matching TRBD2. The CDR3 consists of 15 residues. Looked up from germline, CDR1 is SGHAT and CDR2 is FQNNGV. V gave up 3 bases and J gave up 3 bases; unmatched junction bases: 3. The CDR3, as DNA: TGTGCCAGCAGCTTCGGACTAGCGGGGAACTACGAGCAGTACTTC. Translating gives CASSFGLAGNYEQYF. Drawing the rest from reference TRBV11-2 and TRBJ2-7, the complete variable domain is EAGVAQSPRYKIIEKRQSVAFWCNPISGHATLYWYQQILGQGPKLLIQFQNNGVVDDSQLPKDRFSAERLKGVDSTLKIQPAKLEDSAVYLCASSFGLAGNYEQYFGPGTRLTVT.

CDR3 protein: CASSVQGGETGANVLTF. For the CDR3, the DNA is TGTGCCAGCAGCGTACAGGGGGGAGAAACTGGGGCCAACGTCCTGACTTTC. The rearrangement links TRBV6-4 to TRBJ2-6, with 8 bases aligning to TRBD1. From germline, CDR1 is MRHNA and CDR2 SNTAGT. The CDR3 is 17 residues long. V was pared by 6 bases and J by 2 bases, with 9 bases of the junction left unmatched.

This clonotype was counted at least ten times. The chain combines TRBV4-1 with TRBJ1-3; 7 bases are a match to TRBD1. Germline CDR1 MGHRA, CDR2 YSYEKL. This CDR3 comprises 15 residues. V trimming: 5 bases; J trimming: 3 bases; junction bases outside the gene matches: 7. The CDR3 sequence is CASSNDREHGNTIYF. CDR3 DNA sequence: TGCGCCAGCAGCAATGACAGGGAACATGGAAACACCATATATTTT.

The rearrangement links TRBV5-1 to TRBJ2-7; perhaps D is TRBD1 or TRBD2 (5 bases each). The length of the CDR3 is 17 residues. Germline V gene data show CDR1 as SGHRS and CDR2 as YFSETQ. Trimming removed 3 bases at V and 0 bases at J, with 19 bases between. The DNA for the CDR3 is TGCGCCAGCAGCTCCGGAACCGGGACCCGTAGCTCCTACGAGCAGTACTTC. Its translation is CASSSGTGTRSSYEQYF.

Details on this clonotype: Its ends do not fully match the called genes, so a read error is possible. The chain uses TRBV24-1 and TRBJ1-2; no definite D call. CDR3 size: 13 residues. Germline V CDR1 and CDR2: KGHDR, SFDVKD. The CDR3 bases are TGTGCCACCAGTGATCCCACCTCTTATGGCCACACCTTC. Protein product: CATSDPTSYGHTF.

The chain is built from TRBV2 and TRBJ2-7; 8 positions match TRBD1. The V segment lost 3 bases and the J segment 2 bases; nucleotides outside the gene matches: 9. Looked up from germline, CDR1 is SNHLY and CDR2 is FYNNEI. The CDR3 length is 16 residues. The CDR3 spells CASSDPLRDRPYEQYF. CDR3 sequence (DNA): TGTGCCAGCAGTGACCCACTACGGGACAGGCCCTACGAGCAGTACTTC. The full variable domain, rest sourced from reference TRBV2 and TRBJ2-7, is EPEVTQTPSHQVTQMGQEVILRCVPISNHLYFYWYRQILGQKVEFLVSFYNNEISEKSEIFDDQFSVERPDGSNFTLKIRSTKLEDSAMYFCASSDPLRDRPYEQYFGPGTRLTVT.

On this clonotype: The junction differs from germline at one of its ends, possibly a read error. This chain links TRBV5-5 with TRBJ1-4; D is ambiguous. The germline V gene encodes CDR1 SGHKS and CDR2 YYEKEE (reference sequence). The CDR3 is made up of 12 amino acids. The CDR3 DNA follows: TGTGCTAGCAGCGTTGCAGACGGAAAACTGTTTTTT. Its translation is CASSVADGKLFF.

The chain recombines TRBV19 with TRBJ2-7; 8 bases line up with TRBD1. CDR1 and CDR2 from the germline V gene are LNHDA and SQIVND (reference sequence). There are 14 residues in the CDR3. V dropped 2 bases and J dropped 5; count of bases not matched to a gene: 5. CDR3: CASSIQDRANEQYF. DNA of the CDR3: TGTGCCAGTAGTATACAGGACAGGGCAAACGAGCAGTACTTC.

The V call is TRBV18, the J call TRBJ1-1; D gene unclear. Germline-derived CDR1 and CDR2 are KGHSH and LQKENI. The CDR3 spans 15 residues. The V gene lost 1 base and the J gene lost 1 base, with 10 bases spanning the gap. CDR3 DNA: TGTGCCAGCTCACCACGGGCCAGAACGAACACTGAAGCTTTCTTT. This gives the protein CASSPRARTNTEAFF.

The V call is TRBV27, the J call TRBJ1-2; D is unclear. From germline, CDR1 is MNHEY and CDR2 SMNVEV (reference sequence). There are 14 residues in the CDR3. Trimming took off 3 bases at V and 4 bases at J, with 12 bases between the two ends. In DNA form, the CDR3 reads TGTGCCAGCAGTTTGTTAGGAGGGCTCTATGGCTACACCTTC. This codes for CASSLLGGLYGYTF.

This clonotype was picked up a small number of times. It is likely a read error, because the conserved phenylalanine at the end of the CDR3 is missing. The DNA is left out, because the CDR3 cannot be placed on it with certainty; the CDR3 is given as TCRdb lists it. The CDR3 reads CASSPPRDPGQGSY. The chain carries TRBV7-9 and TRBJ2-5; the tabulated D call, TRBD1, remains unverified against the DNA. Germline V lookup: CDR1 SEHNR, CDR2 FQNEAQ (reference sequence). The CDR3 adds up to 14 amino acids, both ends counted.

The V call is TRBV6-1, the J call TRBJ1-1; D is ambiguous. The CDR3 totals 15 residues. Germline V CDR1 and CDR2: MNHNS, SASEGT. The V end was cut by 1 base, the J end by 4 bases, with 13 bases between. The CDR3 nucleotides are TGTGCCAGCAGTGAAGTAGGGTTGGGCGGCACTGAAGCTTTCTTT. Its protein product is CASSEVGLGGTEAFF.

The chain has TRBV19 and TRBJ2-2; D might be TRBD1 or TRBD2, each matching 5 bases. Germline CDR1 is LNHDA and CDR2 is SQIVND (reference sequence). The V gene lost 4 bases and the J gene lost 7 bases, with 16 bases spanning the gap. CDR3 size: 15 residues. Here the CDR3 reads CASSTGIGAIGELFF. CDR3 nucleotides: TGTGCCAGTAGTACCGGAATCGGGGCGATCGGGGAGCTGTTTTTT.

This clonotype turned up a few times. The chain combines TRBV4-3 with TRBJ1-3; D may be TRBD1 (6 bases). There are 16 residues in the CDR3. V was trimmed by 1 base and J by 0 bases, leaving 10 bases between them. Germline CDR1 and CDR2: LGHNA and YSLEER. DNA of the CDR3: TGCGCCAGCAGCCAAGGGCCGGACAGCTCTGGAAACACCATATATTTT. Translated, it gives CASSQGPDSSGNTIYF.

CDR3 bases: TGTGCCAGCAGCGTAGTTTTGGGACAGGGGTCGGGACAGCATTTT. This codes for CASSVVLGQGSGQHF. V is TRBV9 and J is TRBJ1-5, with 10 bases identical to TRBD1. The junction had 10 bases not matched to a gene; V was cut back by 0 bases and J by 13 bases. CDR3 length equals 15 residues. Looked up from germline, CDR1 is SGDLS and CDR2 is YYNGEE. Full variable domain (rest looked up from reference TRBV9 and TRBJ1-5): DSGVTQTPKHLITATGQRVTLRCSPRSGDLSVYWYQQSLDQGLQFLIQYYNGEERAKGNILERFSAQQFPDLHSELNLSSLELGDSALYFCASSVVLGQGSGQHFGDGTRLSIL.

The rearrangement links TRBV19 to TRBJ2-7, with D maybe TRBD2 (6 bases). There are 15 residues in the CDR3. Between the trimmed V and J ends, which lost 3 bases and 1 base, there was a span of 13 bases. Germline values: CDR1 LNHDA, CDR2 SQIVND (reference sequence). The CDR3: CASSIGGTSSYEQYF. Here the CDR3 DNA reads TGTGCCAGTAGTATTGGCGGGACGAGTTCCTACGAGCAGTACTTC.

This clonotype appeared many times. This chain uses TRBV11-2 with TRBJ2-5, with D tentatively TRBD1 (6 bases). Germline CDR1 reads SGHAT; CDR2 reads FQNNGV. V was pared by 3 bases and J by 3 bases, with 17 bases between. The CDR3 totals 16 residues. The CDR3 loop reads CASSLRQGPPKETQYF. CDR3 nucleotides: TGTGCCAGCAGCTTGAGGCAGGGGCCACCAAAAGAGACCCAGTACTTC. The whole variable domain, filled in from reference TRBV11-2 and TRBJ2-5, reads EAGVAQSPRYKIIEKRQSVAFWCNPISGHATLYWYQQILGQGPKLLIQFQNNGVVDDSQLPKDRFSAERLKGVDSTLKIQPAKLEDSAVYLCASSLRQGPPKETQYFGPGTRLLVL.

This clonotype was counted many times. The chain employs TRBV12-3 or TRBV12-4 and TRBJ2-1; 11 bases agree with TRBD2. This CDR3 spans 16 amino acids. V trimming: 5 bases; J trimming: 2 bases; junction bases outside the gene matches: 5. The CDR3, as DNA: TGTGCCAGCAGTCCTATTAGCGGGGGGGCCTACAATGAGCAGTTCTTC. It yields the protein CASSPISGGAYNEQFF.

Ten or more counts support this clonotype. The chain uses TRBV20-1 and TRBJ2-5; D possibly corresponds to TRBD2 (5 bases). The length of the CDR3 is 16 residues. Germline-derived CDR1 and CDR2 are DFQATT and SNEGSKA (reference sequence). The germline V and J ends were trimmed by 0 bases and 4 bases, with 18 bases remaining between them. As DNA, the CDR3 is TGCAGTGCTAGAGATCTCGAGGGCTGGGTAAGAGAGACCCAGTACTTC. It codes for CSARDLEGWVRETQYF.

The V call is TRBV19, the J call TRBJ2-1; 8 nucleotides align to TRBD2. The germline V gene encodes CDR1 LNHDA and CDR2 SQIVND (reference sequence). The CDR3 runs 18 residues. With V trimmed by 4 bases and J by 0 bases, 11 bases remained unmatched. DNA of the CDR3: TGTGCCAGTAGTAGGCCTGGGACTAGTCGCATCTCCTACAATGAGCAGTTCTTC. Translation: CASSRPGTSRISYNEQFF.